These 8 T cell receptor beta chains came from one sample sequenced in a study of blood T cell repertoires in COVID-19. Sequencing used immunoSEQ multiplex PCR; TCRdb keeps in-frame clones, though not all of them. Among 300,000 to 400,000 clones listed, 87% were seen once. The specimen sequenced was PBMCs or T cells enriched from blood (not recorded which). The receptors were gathered from a woman between 25 and 40 years old who had recovered from COVID-19.

This clone was counted a single time. The chain is built from TRBV11-2 and TRBJ2-3; D gene ambiguous. The CDR3 extends over 14 amino acids. The V gene's germline CDR1 is SGHAT and CDR2 FQNNGV. The V gene lost 5 bases and the J gene lost 4 bases, with 13 bases spanning the gap. The CDR3: CASSPAPRADTQYF. CDR3 coding DNA: TGTGCCAGCAGCCCCGCGCCCCGGGCAGATACGCAGTATTTT. The variable domain in full, completed from reference TRBV11-2 and TRBJ2-3, reads EAGVAQSPRYKIIEKRQSVAFWCNPISGHATLYWYQQILGQGPKLLIQFQNNGVVDDSQLPKDRFSAERLKGVDSTLKIQPAKLEDSAVYLCASSPAPRADTQYFGPGTRLTVL.

This rearrangement joins TRBV28 to TRBJ1-1; tentatively, D is TRBD1 (6 bases). Per germline, CDR1 MDHEN and CDR2 SYDVKM. The ends were cut back, 3 bases at V and 0 bases at J, with 23 bases in the middle. The CDR3 covers 19 residues. The CDR3 sequence: CASSFFEVQRGQVNTEAFF. For the CDR3, the DNA is TGTGCCAGCAGTTTTTTCGAGGTTCAACGGGGACAAGTGAACACTGAAGCTTTCTTT.

This chain links TRBV5-1 with TRBJ2-3; 7 bases align to TRBD1. The CDR3 contains 15 residues. With V trimmed by 7 bases and J by 6 bases, 14 bases remained unmatched. CDR1 and CDR2 (germline): SGHRS, YFSETQ. In DNA form, the CDR3 reads TGCGCCAGCGGAGAACAGGGGTCGGGGATGGATACGCAGTATTTT. It codes for CASGEQGSGMDTQYF.

The V call is TRBV9, the J call TRBJ1-5; 9 nucleotides match TRBD1. Germline V gene lookup returns CDR1 SGDLS and CDR2 YYNGEE. This CDR3 is 13 amino acids long. Unmatched junction bases numbered 0, after V lost 3 bases and J lost 5 bases. CDR3 region: CASSGTGDQPQHF. CDR3 nucleotide sequence: TGTGCCAGCAGCGGGACAGGGGATCAGCCCCAGCATTTT.

Points on this clone: At one end, the junction sequence differs from germline, possibly due to a read error. The chain recombines TRBV5-8 with TRBJ1-2, with no clear D. The CDR3 extends over 13 amino acids. Germline CDR1 SGHTS, CDR2 YDEGEE. CDR3 nucleotide sequence: TGTGCCAGCAGCTTGTTTTCCGCGGGTTTTCTGCTCTTC. This gives the protein CASSLFSAGFLLF.

This clone was detected a few times. The genes are TRBV2 and TRBJ1-6, with a weak D call TRBD1 (5 bases). The CDR3 is 14 residues long. Looked up from germline, CDR1 is SNHLY and CDR2 is FYNNEI. V dropped 6 bases and J dropped 7 bases, with 13 bases sitting between them. The CDR3 nucleotides read TGTGCCAGCAGCTCGGGGGATACGAATTCACCCCTCCACTTT. Translation: CASSSGDTNSPLHF.

The DNA for the CDR3 is TGTGCCAGCAGCCCGAGACAGGGTATCAATCAGCCCCAGCATTTT. Encoded protein: CASSPRQGINQPQHF. The V gene is TRBV7-8, the J gene TRBJ1-5; 7 bases line up with TRBD1. CDR1 and CDR2 (germline): SGHVS, FQNEAQ. V lost 5 bases and J lost 3; bases outside the gene matches: 7. The CDR3 is 15 residues long.

This CDR3 reads CASSSGLAGGRPQETQYF. DNA for the CDR3: TGTGCCAGCAGTAGCGGACTAGCGGGGGGTAGACCCCAAGAGACCCAGTACTTC. The chain is built from TRBV2 and TRBJ2-5; 14 bases align to TRBD2. V dropped 5 bases and J dropped 1; count of bases not matched to a gene: 9. Germline assignment: CDR1 SNHLY and CDR2 FYNNEI. There are 18 residues in the CDR3.